The T cell receptor beta chain described here comes from a study of T cell responses to AZD1222 COVID-19 vaccine. This clone was seen a single time. Its antigen is undetermined. V dropped 2 bases and J dropped 1; count of bases not matched to a gene: 8. The CDR3 loop spans 16 amino acids. CDR1 is MNHEY, CDR2 SVGAGI, per germline. Clones were read by immunoSEQ multiplex PCR, and TCRdb kept only the in-frame ones, dropping some. The profile shows about 46,000 clones, 85% to 90% of them singletons. Notes on the study in general: It was only a handful of AZD1222 recipients who were seropositive at baseline. Donors in the cohort were predominantly white British and more often female, and clonal diversity was possibly underestimated.

The chain joins TRBV6-5 to TRBJ2-7, with 7 positions matching TRBD2. The sample was peripheral blood, taken 28 days after the second AZD1222 dose. The source of this sequence is an adult who received the AZD1222 COVID-19 vaccine. The CDR3 DNA sequence: TGTGCCAGCAGTTACATCGGGGGGTCCCCATCCTACGAGCAGTACTTC. Its protein is CASSYIGGSPSYEQYF.